These T cell receptor beta chains were read from a single sample in a study of T cell responses to AZD1222 COVID-19 vaccine. The table came from immunoSEQ multiplex PCR; TCRdb's copy has only in-frame clones and leaves some out. The profile covers around 140,000 clones, with around 94% appearing a single time and 9.3% taken by the ten largest. The starting material was peripheral blood, obtained 28 days after the second AZD1222 dose. The receptors originated from an adult who received the AZD1222 COVID-19 vaccine. Each CDR3 is given with its conserved first and last residue. A D gene is named only where the DNA matches it firmly. The size entry is marked missing in some rows and otherwise reads once, few, many or a size class.

TGCGCCAGCACCTCTAACGTCGAAAGAACACGAAGCAATCAGCCCCAGCATTTT CASTSNVERTRSNQPQHF TRBJ1-5 TRBV23-1 - -
TGCGCCAGCAGCCAGACACAGGGGAACTATGGCTACACCTTC CASSQTQGNYGYTF TRBJ1-2 TRBV4-3 TRBD1 -
TGTGCCAGCAGCGTAGCTCCGGGACAGGGAAACACCATATATTTT CASSVAPGQGNTIYF TRBJ1-3 TRBV9 TRBD1 once
TGTGCCAGCACAGGGCGGGAGGGCTACACCTTC CASTGREGYTF TRBJ1-2 TRBV6-5 - -
TGTGCCAGCAGTGAAGCCGGGAGGGCCTCGGGTGAGCAGTTCTTC CASSEAGRASGEQFF TRBJ2-1 TRBV2 TRBD2 -
TGTGCCAGTAGTCCTAGCGGGCCGAGCTCCTACAATGAGCAGTTCTTC CASSPSGPSSYNEQFF TRBJ2-1 TRBV19 TRBD2 -
TGTGCCAGCTCACCCACCCCCGGGACAGGGGCCTACGAGCAGTACTTC CASSPTPGTGAYEQYF TRBJ2-7 TRBV18 TRBD1 -
TGCGCCAGCAGCCCACCCTCTCCTTACGAGCAGTACTTC CASSPPSPYEQYF TRBJ2-7 TRBV4-1 - -
TGTGCCAGCAACTTGGGGACAGGGTATGGCTACACCTTC CASNLGTGYGYTF TRBJ1-2 TRBV6-6 TRBD1 -
TGTGCCAGTAGGGAGACAGGGGCCAGCTATGGCTACACCTTC CASRETGASYGYTF TRBJ1-2 TRBV19 TRBD1 -
TGTGCCTGGAAATACAGGAACACTGAAGCTTTCTTT CAWKYRNTEAFF TRBJ1-1 TRBV30 - -
TGTGCCAGCAGCCCAAGGTCCGATACGCAGTATTTT CASSPRSDTQYF TRBJ2-3 TRBV7-2 - -
TGTGCCAGCAGTCCCTCCTCCTATAATTCACCCCTCCACTTT CASSPSSYNSPLHF TRBJ1-6 TRBV6-5 - -
TGTGCCAGCAGTCCGGGACAGGGGGGGACTCTCGAAGCTTTCTTT CASSPGQGGTLEAFF TRBJ1-1 TRBV27 TRBD1 few
TGTGCCAGCAGTTTCAGGGGGTTGACCTACGAGCAGTACTTC CASSFRGLTYEQYF TRBJ2-7 TRBV27 TRBD1 -
TGTGCCAGCAGCTCTTTTTCGGACAGGAGCTCCTATAATTCACCCCTCCACTTT CASSSFSDRSSYNSPLHF TRBJ1-6 TRBV11-2 TRBD1 once
TGTGCCAGCAGTGAATGGGGCACTGAAGCTTTCTTT CASSEWGTEAFF TRBJ1-1 TRBV25-1 - -
TGTGCAAGTCGAGGGGACAACAATCAGCCCCAGCATTTT CASRGDNNQPQHF TRBJ1-5 TRBV12-2 - -
TGTGCCAGCTCACCACAGGAAGCGGGGTTCTGGGGTGAGCAGTTCTTC CASSPQEAGFWGEQFF TRBJ2-1 TRBV18 TRBD2 -
TGTGCCAGCAGCCGAGGGGGGCATGAGCAGTTCTTC CASSRGGHEQFF TRBJ2-1 TRBV11-3 - -
TGTGCCAGTAGTATGGACCCCCTCCGTGGGACAGGGTCTTTCTTT CASSMDPLRGTGSFF TRBJ1-1 TRBV19 TRBD1 -
TGTGCCAGCTCACCAGAGGGGGCCGGAGAAAAACTGTTTTTT CASSPEGAGEKLFF TRBJ1-4 TRBV18 TRBD1 -
TGTGCCAGCAGTTCACCTCGTAAAACCAACACTGAAGCTTTCTTT CASSSPRKTNTEAFF TRBJ1-1 TRBV6-5 - -
TGTGCCAGCAGTGATGAGGGTAGACAGCCCCAGCATTTT CASSDEGRQPQHF TRBJ1-5 TRBV2 - -
TGTGCCAGCAGTTTCCGGGACACTGGGAGCCAAGAGACCCAGTACTTC CASSFRDTGSQETQYF TRBJ2-5 TRBV25-1 - -
TGCAGCGCTAACCGGGACAGGGGGCAAACTGAAGCTTTCTTT CSANRDRGQTEAFF TRBJ1-1 TRBV29-1 TRBD1 once
TGTGCCAGTAGCTATCCAGGGGCCCAAACCTATGGCTACACCTTC CASSYPGAQTYGYTF TRBJ1-2 TRBV19 - -
TGTGCCAGCAGCCTTTTCAGCGGCTCTGGGGCCAACGTCCTGACTTTC CASSLFSGSGANVLTF TRBJ2-6 TRBV14 - -
TGTGCCAGCAGCTTCGGACTAGACCTGTACAATGAGCAGTTCTTC CASSFGLDLYNEQFF TRBJ2-1 TRBV11-2 TRBD2 -
TGTGCCAGCAGTTTATCCCGACAGGGGAAGACTGAAGCTTTCTTT CASSLSRQGKTEAFF TRBJ1-1 TRBV28 TRBD1 -
TGTGCCAGCAGCTTAGGACAGGGTAAGGGTGAAGCTTTCTTT CASSLGQGKGEAFF TRBJ1-1 TRBV7-6 TRBD1 -
TGTGCCAGCAGTTCACCCCTAGGGATTGGGACTGAAGCTTTCTTT CASSSPLGIGTEAFF TRBJ1-1 TRBV6-5 - -
TGTGCCAGCAGTGTAGGGTATGGGGGGCGAGGAAACATTCAGTACTTC CASSVGYGGRGNIQYF TRBJ2-4 TRBV6-1 - few
TGTGCCAGCAGTTTTACTCCTAGGACAGATACGCAGTATTTT CASSFTPRTDTQYF TRBJ2-3 TRBV7-2 - -
TGTGCCAGCAGGGGGGAGAACACTGAAGCTTTCTTT CASRGENTEAFF TRBJ1-1 TRBV7-9 - -
TGTGCCAGCTCACCGGGGGCCTCACGGGTGGATCAGCCCCAGCATTTT CASSPGASRVDQPQHF TRBJ1-5 TRBV18 - -
TGTGCCAGCAGCTTATGGGTAGGGAAGGAAAACATTCAGTACTTC CASSLWVGKENIQYF TRBJ2-4 TRBV7-2 - once
TGTGCCAGCAGCTTTAAGGGCCAAAACATTCAGTACTTC CASSFKGQNIQYF TRBJ2-4 TRBV7-2 - -
TGTGCCAGCAGCTTTGAGGGGACAGCGTACACTGAAGCTTTCTTT CASSFEGTAYTEAFF TRBJ1-1 TRBV11-2 TRBD1 -
TGCAGCGTAGCGGGAGGGGGAGAGACCCAGTACTTC CSVAGGGETQYF TRBJ2-5 TRBV29-1 TRBD2 -
TGCGCCAGCAGCTTGGCCGGACTAGCGGGATACAATGAGCAGTTCTTC CASSLAGLAGYNEQFF TRBJ2-1 TRBV5-1 TRBD2 few
TGCAGTGCCCAGCGGGCTGAAGCTTTCTTT CSAQRAEAFF TRBJ1-1 TRBV20-1 - -
TGTGCCAGCAGTTTAGAAGGGCCGAACAATCAGCCCCAGCATTTT CASSLEGPNNQPQHF TRBJ1-5 TRBV27 - few
TGTGCCAGCAGCCGGGCGGGCCAAGAGACCCAGTACTTC CASSRAGQETQYF TRBJ2-5 TRBV5-5 - -
TGTGCCAGCAGTCCTCCCAGGGGGTCAGGTGGAAACACCATATATTTT CASSPPRGSGGNTIYF TRBJ1-3 TRBV28 TRBD1 -
TGTGCCAGCAGTTTTCAGGCAGGGGAGCTGTTTTTT CASSFQAGELFF TRBJ2-2 TRBV28 - -